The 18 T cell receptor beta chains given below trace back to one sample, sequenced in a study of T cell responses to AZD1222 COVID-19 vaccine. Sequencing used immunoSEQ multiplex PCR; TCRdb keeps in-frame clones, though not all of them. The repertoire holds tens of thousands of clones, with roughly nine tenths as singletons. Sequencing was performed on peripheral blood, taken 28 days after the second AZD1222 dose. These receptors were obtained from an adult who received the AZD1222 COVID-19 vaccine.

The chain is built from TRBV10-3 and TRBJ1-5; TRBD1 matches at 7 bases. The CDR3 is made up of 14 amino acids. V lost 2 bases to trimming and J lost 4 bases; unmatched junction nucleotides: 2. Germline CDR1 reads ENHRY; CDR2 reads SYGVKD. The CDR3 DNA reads TGTGCCATCAGTGAGGGACAGGTTAATCAGCCCCAGCATTTT. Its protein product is CAISEGQVNQPQHF.

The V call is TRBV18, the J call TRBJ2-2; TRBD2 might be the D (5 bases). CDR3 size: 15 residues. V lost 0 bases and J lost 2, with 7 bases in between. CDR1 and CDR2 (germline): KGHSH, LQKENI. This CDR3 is CASSPPAGNTGELFF. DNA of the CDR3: TGTGCCAGCTCACCACCGGCGGGTAACACCGGGGAGCTGTTTTTT.

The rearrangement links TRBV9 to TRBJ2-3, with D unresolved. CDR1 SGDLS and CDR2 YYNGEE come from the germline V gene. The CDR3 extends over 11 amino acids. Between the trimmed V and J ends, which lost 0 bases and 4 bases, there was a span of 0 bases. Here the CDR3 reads CASSVADTQYF. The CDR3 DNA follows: TGTGCCAGCAGCGTAGCAGATACGCAGTATTTT.

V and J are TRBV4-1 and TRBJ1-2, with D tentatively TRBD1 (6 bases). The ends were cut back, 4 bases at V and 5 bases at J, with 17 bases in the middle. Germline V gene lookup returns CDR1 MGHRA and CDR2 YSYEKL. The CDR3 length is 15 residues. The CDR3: CASSPHSGQTYGYTF. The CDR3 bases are TGCGCCAGCAGCCCACATTCCGGACAGACTTATGGCTACACCTTC.

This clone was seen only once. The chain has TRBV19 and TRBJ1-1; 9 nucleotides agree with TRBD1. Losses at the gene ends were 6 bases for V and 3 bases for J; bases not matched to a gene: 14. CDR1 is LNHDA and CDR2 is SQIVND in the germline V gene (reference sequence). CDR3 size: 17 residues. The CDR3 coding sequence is TGTGCCAGTAGATCACCGGGACAGGGCATGGGGGACACTGAAGCTTTCTTT. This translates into CASRSPGQGMGDTEAFF.

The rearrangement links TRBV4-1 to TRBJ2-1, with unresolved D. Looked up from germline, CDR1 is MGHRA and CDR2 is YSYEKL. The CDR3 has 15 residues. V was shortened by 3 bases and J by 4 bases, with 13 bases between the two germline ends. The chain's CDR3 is CASSHLPTPYNEQFF. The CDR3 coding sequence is TGCGCCAGCAGCCACCTGCCTACCCCTTACAATGAGCAGTTCTTC.

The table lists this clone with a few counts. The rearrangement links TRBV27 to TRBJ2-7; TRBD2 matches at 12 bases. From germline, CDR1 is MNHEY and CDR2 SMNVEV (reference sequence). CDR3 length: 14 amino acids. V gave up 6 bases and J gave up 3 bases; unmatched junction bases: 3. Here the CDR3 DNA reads TGTGCCAGCAGCTGGACTAGCGGGATCTACGAGCAGTACTTC. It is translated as CASSWTSGIYEQYF.

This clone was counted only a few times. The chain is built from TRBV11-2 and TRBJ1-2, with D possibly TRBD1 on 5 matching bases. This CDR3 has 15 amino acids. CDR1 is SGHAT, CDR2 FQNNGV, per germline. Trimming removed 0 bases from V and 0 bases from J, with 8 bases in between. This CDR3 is CASSLEPGPNYGYTF. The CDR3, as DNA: TGTGCCAGCAGCTTAGAACCAGGGCCTAACTATGGCTACACCTTC.

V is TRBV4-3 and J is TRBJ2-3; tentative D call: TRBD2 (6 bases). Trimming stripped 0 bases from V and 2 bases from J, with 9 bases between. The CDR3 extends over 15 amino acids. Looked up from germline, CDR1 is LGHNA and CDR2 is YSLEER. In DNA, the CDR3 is TGCGCCAGCAGCCAAGATTCGGGAGCCACAGATACGCAGTATTTT. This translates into CASSQDSGATDTQYF.

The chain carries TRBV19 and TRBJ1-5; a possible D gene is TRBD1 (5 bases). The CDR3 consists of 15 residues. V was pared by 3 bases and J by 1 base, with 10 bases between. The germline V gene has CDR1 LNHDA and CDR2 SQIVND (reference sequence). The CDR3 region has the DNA TGTGCCAGTAGTATCTTTTGGGGCAGCAATCAGCCCCAGCATTTT. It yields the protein CASSIFWGSNQPQHF.

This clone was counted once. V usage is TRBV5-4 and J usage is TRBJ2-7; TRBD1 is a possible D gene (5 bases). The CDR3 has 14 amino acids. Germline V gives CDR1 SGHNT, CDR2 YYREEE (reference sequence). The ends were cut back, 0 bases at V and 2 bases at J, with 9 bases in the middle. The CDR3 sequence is CASSLGTLTYEQYF. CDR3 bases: TGTGCCAGCAGCTTGGGGACACTTACCTACGAGCAGTACTTC. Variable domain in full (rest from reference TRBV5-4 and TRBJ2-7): ETGVTQSPTHLIKTRGQQVTLRCSSQSGHNTVSWYQQALGQGPQFIFQYYREEENGRGNFPPRFSGLQFPNYSSELNVNALELDDSALYLCASSLGTLTYEQYFGPGTRLTVT.

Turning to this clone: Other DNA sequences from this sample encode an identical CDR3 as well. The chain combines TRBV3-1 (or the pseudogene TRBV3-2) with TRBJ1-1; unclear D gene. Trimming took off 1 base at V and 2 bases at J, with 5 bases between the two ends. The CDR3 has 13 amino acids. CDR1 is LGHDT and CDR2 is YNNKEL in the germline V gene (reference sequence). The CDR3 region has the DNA TGTGCCAGCAGCCAAGCGGGAAACACTGAAGCTTTCTTT. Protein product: CASSQAGNTEAFF.

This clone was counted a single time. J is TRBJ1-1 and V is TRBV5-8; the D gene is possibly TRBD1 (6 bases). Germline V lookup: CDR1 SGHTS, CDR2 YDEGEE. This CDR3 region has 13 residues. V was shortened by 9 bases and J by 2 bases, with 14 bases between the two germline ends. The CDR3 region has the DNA TGTGCCACTCTGGACAGACTTAACACTGAAGCTTTCTTT. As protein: CATLDRLNTEAFF.

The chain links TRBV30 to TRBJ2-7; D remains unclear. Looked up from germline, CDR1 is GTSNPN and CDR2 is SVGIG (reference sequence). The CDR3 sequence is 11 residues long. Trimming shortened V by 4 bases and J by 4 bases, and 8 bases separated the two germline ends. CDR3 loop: CAWTRSYEQYF. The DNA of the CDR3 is TGTGCCTGGACCCGGAGTTACGAGCAGTACTTC.

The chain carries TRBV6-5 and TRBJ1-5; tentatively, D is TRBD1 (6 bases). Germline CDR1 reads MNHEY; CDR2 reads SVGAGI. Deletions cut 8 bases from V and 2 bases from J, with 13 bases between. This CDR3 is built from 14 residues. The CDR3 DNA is TGTGCCAGCGCGGGGCCAGGGGGCAATCAGCCCCAGCATTTT. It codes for CASAGPGGNQPQHF.

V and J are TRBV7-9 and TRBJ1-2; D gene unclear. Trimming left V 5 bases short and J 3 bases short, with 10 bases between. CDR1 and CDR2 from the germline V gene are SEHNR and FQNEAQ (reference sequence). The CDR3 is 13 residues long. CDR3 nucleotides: TGTGCCAGCAGCAAGCAGGAGGACTATGGCTACACCTTC. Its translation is CASSKQEDYGYTF.

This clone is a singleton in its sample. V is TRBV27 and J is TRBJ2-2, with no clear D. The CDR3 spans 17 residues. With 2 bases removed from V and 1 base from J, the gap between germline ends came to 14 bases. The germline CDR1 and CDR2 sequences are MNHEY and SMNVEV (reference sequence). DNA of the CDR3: TGTGCCAGCAGTTTACTCCCCGGGCAGGTGAACACCGGGGAGCTGTTTTTT. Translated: CASSLLPGQVNTGELFF.

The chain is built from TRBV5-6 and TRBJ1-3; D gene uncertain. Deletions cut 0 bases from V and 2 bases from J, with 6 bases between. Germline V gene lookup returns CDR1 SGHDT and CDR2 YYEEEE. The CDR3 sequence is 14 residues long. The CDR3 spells CASSLAAAGNTIYF. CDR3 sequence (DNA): TGTGCCAGCAGCTTGGCAGCTGCTGGAAACACCATATATTTT. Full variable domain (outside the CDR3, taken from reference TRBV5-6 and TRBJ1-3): DAGVTQSPTHLIKTRGQQVTLRCSPKSGHDTVSWYQQALGQGPQFIFQYYEEEERQRGNFPDRFSGHQFPNYSSELNVNALLLGDSALYLCASSLAAAGNTIYFGEGSWLTVV.